The 21 T cell receptor beta chains below were found in one sample sequenced in a study of human T cells and chemical hapten exposure (dated by TCRdb to the early 2020s). The library came from RACE. The instrument given in TCRdb is NextSeq 500. TCRdb cleaned the public reads at Q25 with fastp, built clones with MiXCR and kept in-frame beta chains. Each CDR3 protein appears once, grouped with its most common genes and DNA. Within this sample are roughly 380,000 distinct CDR3 sequences, with approximately 5% of them counted one time only. Jointly, the top ten make up 2% to 2.5% of the sample. Taken with the paper, the label for time point translates to: patch test 1, 2 weeks after DPC sensitization. The treatment or condition label here, explained by the study, means: therapeutic diphenylcyclopropenone sensitization with weekly scalp DPC. The sequences come from whole blood, collected in connection with sensitization to the hapten diphenylcyclopropenone (DPC). The receptors were sampled from a woman aged 45-60 years with alopecia areata. Some clones in this sample may be carry-over from other donors' samples.

This clonotype has a count of ten or more. The rearrangement uses TRBV6-5 and TRBJ2-7, with D possibly being TRBD1 (7 bases). Trimming took off 7 bases at V and 6 bases at J, with 19 bases between the two ends. In germline, CDR1 is MNHEY, CDR2 SVGAGI. This CDR3 is built from 14 residues. In nucleotides, the CDR3 is TGTGCCAGCACCTCCTCGGGGCAGGGGGGCGAGCAGTACTTC. Encoded protein: CASTSSGQGGEQYF.

The gene calls are TRBV6-5 and TRBJ2-7; D gene uncertain. This CDR3 contains 13 residues. Trimming cost V 1 base and J 6 bases, with 10 bases left between them. Per germline, CDR1 MNHEY and CDR2 SVGAGI. Written as DNA, the CDR3 is TGTGCCAGCAGTTACTTGGATGAAAGCGAGCAGTACTTC. The encoded protein is CASSYLDESEQYF.

The V call is TRBV6-1, the J call TRBJ1-2; the D gene is possibly TRBD1 (5 bases). The CDR3 runs 15 residues. Trimming pared 1 base from V and 4 bases from J, leaving 13 bases between. Looked up from germline, CDR1 is MNHNS and CDR2 is SASEGT. DNA of the CDR3: TGTGCCAGCAGTGAAGTAGCAGGGCCCGGCTATGGCTACACCTTC. This sequence encodes CASSEVAGPGYGYTF.

This clonotype turned up a few times. The gene calls are TRBV12-3 or TRBV12-4 and TRBJ2-1, with TRBD2 identical over 10 bases. V was clipped by 4 bases and J by 2 bases; unmatched bases: 11. There are 18 residues in the CDR3. The CDR3 bases are TGTGCCAGCAGTTCCCGGGCCTTAGCGGGGGGTCCCTACAATGAGCAGTTCTTC. It is translated as CASSSRALAGGPYNEQFF.

In its sample, this clonotype was seen many times. V usage is TRBV13 and J usage is TRBJ2-3, with 8 positions matching TRBD2. Looked up from germline, CDR1 is PRHDT and CDR2 is FYEKMQ (reference sequence). This CDR3 is built from 16 residues. J lost 6 bases, V lost 5 bases, and 13 bases had no gene match. The CDR3 protein is CASSHPLAGGRDTQYF. CDR3 sequence (DNA): TGTGCCAGCAGCCACCCCCTCGCGGGGGGCCGGGATACGCAGTATTTT.

The chain employs TRBV29-1 and TRBJ1-1; no clear D gene. V lost 2 bases and J 0 bases, leaving 7 bases between the germline ends. The CDR3 length is 13 residues. Germline assignment: CDR1 SQVTM and CDR2 ANQGSEA. CDR3 bases: TGCAGCGTTGAATGGTCCGTGAACACTGAAGCTTTCTTT. As protein: CSVEWSVNTEAFF.

The table lists this clonotype with many counts. V gene TRBV27 combines with J gene TRBJ1-2; 8 nucleotides align to TRBD1. The trim removed 10 bases at V and 6 bases at J, leaving 4 bases unmatched. The CDR3 contains 11 residues. Germline V gives CDR1 MNHEY, CDR2 SMNVEV (reference sequence). The CDR3 sequence is CATGQGNGYTF. CDR3 bases: TGTGCCACCGGACAGGGCAATGGCTACACCTTC.

This clonotype was observed at least ten times. Sequence at one end of the junction differs from germline and may be a read error. V and J are TRBV7-9 and TRBJ1-5, with D unclear. This CDR3 spans 15 amino acids. In germline, CDR1 is SEHNR, CDR2 FQNEAQ (reference sequence). This CDR3 reads CASSLAGDSNQPQHF. The CDR3 nucleotides are TGTGCCAGCAGTTTAGCCGGTGATAGCAATCAGCCCCAGCATTTT.

The J gene is TRBJ1-5, the V gene TRBV29-1, with a possible D match to TRBD1 (6 bases). Germline CDR1 is SQVTM and CDR2 is ANQGSEA. This CDR3 is 14 amino acids long. Trimming took 8 bases from V and 1 from J, leaving 15 bases between them. CDR3 sequence: CSYLDRGSNQPQHF. CDR3 nucleotide sequence: TGCAGCTACTTGGACAGAGGGAGCAATCAGCCCCAGCATTTT.

This clonotype was detected ten times or more. V gene TRBV6-5 combines with J gene TRBJ2-5; perhaps TRBD1 as D (6 bases). The CDR3 covers 15 residues. V shed 5 bases and J shed 4 bases, with 17 bases lying between them. Germline V gene data show CDR1 as MNHEY and CDR2 as SVGAGI. The CDR3 nucleotides are TGTGCCAGCAGTCTTTCGGGACACCCCTTAGAGACCCAGTACTTC. Amino acid sequence: CASSLSGHPLETQYF.

The chain is built from TRBV5-6 and TRBJ1-5, with D possibly TRBD1 on 5 matching bases. CDR1 SGHDT and CDR2 YYEEEE come from the germline V gene. Trimming stripped 2 bases from V and 1 base from J, with 10 bases between. The CDR3 covers 15 residues. DNA of the CDR3: TGTGCCAGCAGCTTAGGGGTTAACAGCAATCAGCCCCAGCATTTT. This sequence encodes CASSLGVNSNQPQHF.

This clonotype was seen ten or more times. The chain combines TRBV7-8 with TRBJ2-1, with 7 bases lining up with TRBD2. Germline V gives CDR1 SGHVS, CDR2 FQNEAQ. The J segment lost 5 bases and the V segment lost 4 bases, leaving 2 bases of the junction unmatched. CDR3 size: 13 residues. CDR3 protein: CASSSGTNNEQFF. The DNA of the CDR3 is TGTGCCAGCAGCTCCGGGACTAACAATGAGCAGTTCTTC.

The J gene is TRBJ2-7, the V gene TRBV4-2; D ambiguous. The CDR3 is 14 residues long. Germline lookup yields CDR1 LGHNA and CDR2 YNFKEQ. Trimming stripped 3 bases from V and 5 bases from J, with 14 bases between. Here the CDR3 reads CASSQDLRVHEQYF. In nucleotides, the CDR3 is TGTGCCAGCAGCCAGGACCTCCGGGTCCACGAGCAGTACTTC.

The sample holds many counts of this clonotype. This chain uses TRBV2 with TRBJ2-1, with D perhaps TRBD1 or TRBD2 (5 bases each). Germline V gene data show CDR1 as SNHLY and CDR2 as FYNNEI. The CDR3 runs 15 residues. V gave up 6 bases and J gave up 1 base, with 13 bases separating them. The CDR3 region has the DNA TGTGCCAGCAGCTCCGGGACGAGGTCCTACAATGAGCAGTTCTTC. Its protein is CASSSGTRSYNEQFF.

This clonotype was seen ten or more times. The gene calls are TRBV20-1 and TRBJ2-7; 14 bases match TRBD2. Germline CDR1 reads DFQATT; CDR2 reads SNEGSKA (reference sequence). Trimming at V came to 7 bases and at J to 6 bases, leaving 14 bases not matched to a gene. This CDR3 contains 16 residues. The CDR3: CSVTSGTSGRLPEQYF. The CDR3 DNA follows: TGCAGTGTCACTTCGGGGACTAGCGGGAGATTACCCGAGCAGTACTTC.

This clonotype has ten or more counts. The V call is TRBV11-3, the J call TRBJ1-1, with D maybe TRBD1 (5 bases). V lost 5 bases, J lost 1 base, and 14 bases lay in between. The CDR3 is made up of 15 amino acids. Germline assignment: CDR1 SGHNT and CDR2 YENEEA. CDR3 sequence reads: CASSHTGDPNTEAFF. CDR3 DNA: TGTGCCAGCAGCCATACAGGAGACCCGAACACTGAAGCTTTCTTT.

The V and J genes are TRBV20-1 and TRBJ2-7; 8 bases fit TRBD1. The CDR3 contains 14 residues. Germline V gene lookup returns CDR1 DFQATT and CDR2 SNEGSKA (reference sequence). Losses at the gene ends were 1 base for V and 3 bases for J; bases not matched to a gene: 5. The CDR3 sequence is CSARALDRVYEQYF. CDR3 nucleotides: TGCAGTGCTAGAGCTTTGGACAGGGTCTACGAGCAGTACTTC.

The rearrangement links TRBV6-5 to TRBJ2-3; TRBD2 matches at 10 bases. The CDR3 length is 19 residues. CDR1 is MNHEY, CDR2 SVGAGI, per germline. V gave up 2 bases and J gave up 0 bases; unmatched junction bases: 11. The CDR3 loop reads CASSYASGGLSPSTDTQYF. The CDR3 DNA reads TGTGCCAGCAGTTACGCTAGCGGGGGCCTCTCCCCTAGCACAGATACGCAGTATTTT.

This clonotype was recorded many times. The chain employs TRBV10-3 and TRBJ2-5; 9 nucleotides match TRBD2. CDR1 is ENHRY and CDR2 is SYGVKD in the germline V gene. CDR3 size: 15 residues. V trimming: 7 bases; J trimming: 0 bases; junction bases outside the gene matches: 6. The CDR3 nucleotides are TGTGCCATCAAGAGTAGCGGGGGACACCAAGAGACCCAGTACTTC. Translating it yields CAIKSSGGHQETQYF.

There are many counts of this clonotype. The V call is TRBV12-3 or TRBV12-4, the J call TRBJ1-3; D gene unclear. There are 13 residues in the CDR3. Trimming pared 10 bases from V and 0 bases from J, leaving 10 bases between. CDR3 protein: CANSPSSGNTIYF. DNA of the CDR3: TGTGCCAACTCCCCGAGCTCTGGAAACACCATATATTTT.

This clonotype was seen repeatedly, ten times or more. The chain is built from TRBV12-3 or TRBV12-4 and TRBJ1-5; weak D call: TRBD1 (6 bases). Trimming took off 8 bases at V and 6 bases at J, with 20 bases between the two ends. This CDR3 is 15 amino acids long. CDR3 sequence (DNA): TGTGCCAGCTCCTTGGGGGCCAGATCCCTTCAGCCCCAGCATTTT. Its protein product is CASSLGARSLQPQHF.